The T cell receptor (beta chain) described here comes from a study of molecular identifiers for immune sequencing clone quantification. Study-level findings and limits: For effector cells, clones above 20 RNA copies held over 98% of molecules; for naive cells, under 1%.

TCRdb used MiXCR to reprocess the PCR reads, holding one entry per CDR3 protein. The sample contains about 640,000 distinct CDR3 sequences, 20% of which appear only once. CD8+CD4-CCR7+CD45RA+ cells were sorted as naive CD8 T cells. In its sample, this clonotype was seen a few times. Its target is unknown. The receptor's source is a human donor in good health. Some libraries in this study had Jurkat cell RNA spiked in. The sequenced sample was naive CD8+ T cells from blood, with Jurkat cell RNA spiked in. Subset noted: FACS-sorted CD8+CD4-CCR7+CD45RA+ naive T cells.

CDR3 sequence: CASSVDPDLGETQYF. The DNA of the CDR3 is TGTGCCAGCAGCGTAGACCCCGACTTGGGAGAGACCCAGTACTTC. This chain connects TRBV9 to TRBJ2-5; D is ambiguous. The CDR3 is made up of 15 amino acids. Trimming took 0 bases from V and 4 from J, leaving 13 bases between them. The germline V gene has CDR1 SGDLS and CDR2 YYNGEE.